These 21 T cell receptor beta chains were sequenced from one sample in a study of T cell changes during pregnancy in multiple sclerosis (dated by TCRdb to between 2017 and 2020). The library was generated by the immunoSEQ multiplex PCR assay. TCRdb mirrors the immuneACCESS table, restricted to in-frame sequences. Some clones are absent from its copies; in checked studies, under half trace to an unresolved V gene, and the reason for the others is unknown. This sample has some 80,000 clones in its table, and over 90% of those were observed once. 0.85% to 1.2% of the sample rests with the top ten. This material consisted of peripheral blood, taken in the second trimester of pregnancy. These receptor sequences come from a female donor with multiple sclerosis, enrolled in a pregnancy study.

The chain combines TRBV6-1 with TRBJ1-2; no definite D call. CDR3 length equals 13 residues. Trimming cost V 0 bases and J 5 bases, with 7 bases left between them. In germline, CDR1 is MNHNS, CDR2 SASEGT. CDR3 in amino acids: CASSEAPGYGYTF. The CDR3 DNA follows: TGTGCCAGCAGTGAAGCACCGGGGTATGGCTACACCTTC.

The V gene is TRBV27, the J gene TRBJ2-1; 7 bases are shared with TRBD2. This CDR3 has 14 residues. The junction had 13 bases not matched to a gene; V was cut back by 9 bases and J by 8 bases. CDR1 is MNHEY and CDR2 is SMNVEV in the germline V gene (reference sequence). CDR3 nucleotides: TGTGCCAGAACCTTCTGGCGGGAGCGGGATGAGCAGTTCTTC. Translated: CARTFWRERDEQFF.

The chain employs TRBV5-1 and TRBJ2-2, with TRBD1 matching over 9 bases. The CDR3 length is 15 residues. V was pared by 3 bases and J by 0 bases, with 0 bases of the junction left unmatched. Germline V gene data show CDR1 as SGHRS and CDR2 as YFSETQ. The CDR3, as DNA: TGCGCCAGCAGCTGGACAGGGGCGAACACCGGGGAGCTGTTTTTT. Amino acids: CASSWTGANTGELFF.

In its sample, this clone was seen once. The V and J genes are TRBV7-2 and TRBJ2-5; D is possibly TRBD2 (7 bases). The CDR3 is 14 residues long. From germline, CDR1 is SGHTA and CDR2 FQGNSA. V dropped 2 bases and J dropped 5 bases, with 12 bases sitting between them. The CDR3 nucleotides read TGTGCCAGCAGCTTACGTAGGGGGGGTGAGACCCAGTACTTC. Amino acid sequence: CASSLRRGGETQYF.

This sequence joins TRBV27 and TRBJ2-1; 14 bases agree with TRBD2. V was clipped by 2 bases and J by 7 bases; unmatched bases: 4. CDR1 is MNHEY and CDR2 is SMNVEV in the germline V gene (reference sequence). CDR3 length: 16 amino acids. DNA for the CDR3: TGTGCCAGCAGTTTACTCGGACTAGCGGGAGGTAATGAGCAGTTCTTC. Amino acid sequence: CASSLLGLAGGNEQFF.

This clone was seen more than once but under ten times. The chain has TRBV5-5 and TRBJ2-7; 7 nucleotides align to TRBD1. CDR3 length equals 13 residues. The germline V gene encodes CDR1 SGHKS and CDR2 YYEKEE (reference sequence). The ends lost 3 bases at V and 5 bases at J; junction bases unmatched: 5. The CDR3 DNA reads TGTGCCAGCAGCTACAAGACAGGGAACGAGCAGTACTTC. This gives the protein CASSYKTGNEQYF.

The chain links TRBV4-2 to TRBJ1-2; the D gene is possibly TRBD1 (6 bases). Germline V gene data show CDR1 as LGHNA and CDR2 as YNFKEQ. The CDR3 spans 15 residues. Deletions cut 0 bases from V and 5 bases from J, with 13 bases between. The CDR3 is CASSQDRTDYYGYTF. CDR3 DNA: TGTGCCAGCAGCCAAGATAGGACAGACTATTATGGCTACACCTTC.

The CDR3 nucleotides read TGTGCCAGCAGTTACGGGCCAGGGGCGGCAGATACGCAGTATTTT. Translation gives CASSYGPGAADTQYF. The chain carries TRBV6-5 and TRBJ2-3, with D possibly matching TRBD1 (6 bases). Trimming left V 2 bases short and J 4 bases short, with 13 bases between. Per germline, CDR1 MNHEY and CDR2 SVGAGI. The CDR3 runs to 15 residues.

This clone was observed a handful of times. The V gene is TRBV27, the J gene TRBJ2-7, with TRBD2 matching over 10 bases. Germline trimming cut 5 bases from V and 2 bases from J; bases unmatched to any gene: 3. The CDR3 is 14 residues long. Germline V gives CDR1 MNHEY, CDR2 SMNVEV (reference sequence). CDR3: CASSVLAGAYEQYF. CDR3 sequence (DNA): TGTGCCAGCAGTGTGCTAGCGGGAGCCTACGAGCAGTACTTC.

This clone was observed a single time. V gene TRBV7-2 combines with J gene TRBJ2-1, with D perhaps matching TRBD2 (7 bases). Germline CDR1 and CDR2: SGHTA and FQGNSA. The length of the CDR3 is 18 residues. V lost 3 bases, J lost 4 bases, and 22 bases lay in between. CDR3 DNA: TGTGCCAGCAGCTTGGGGGGCCTACGCGGGAGTAGGTACAATGAGCAGTTCTTC. It codes for CASSLGGLRGSRYNEQFF.

This clone has just a few counts. The chain recombines TRBV7-3 with TRBJ2-1, with TRBD2 identical over 13 bases. The CDR3 totals 15 residues. V lost 5 bases to trimming and J lost 8 bases; unmatched junction nucleotides: 6. Germline CDR1 SGHTA, CDR2 FQGTGA. CDR3 DNA: TGTGCCAGCAGCCCTGGGACTAGCGGGACAGATGAGCAGTTCTTC. Amino acid sequence: CASSPGTSGTDEQFF.

V and J are TRBV14 and TRBJ2-5; D is unclear. The ends were cut back, 1 base at V and 1 base at J, with 16 bases in the middle. The CDR3 length is 17 residues. Germline CDR1 SGHDN, CDR2 FVKESK. For the CDR3, the DNA is TGTGCCAGCAGCCAAGTAGACCTGATAGCTACCCAAGAGACCCAGTACTTC. Amino acid sequence: CASSQVDLIATQETQYF.

This clone was observed a handful of times. This chain uses TRBV10-3 with TRBJ1-1; 9 bases match TRBD1. Germline V gene lookup returns CDR1 ENHRY and CDR2 SYGVKD. This CDR3 has 14 residues. After removal of 7 bases from V and 1 base from J, the junction contained 4 bases not matched to a gene. This chain's CDR3 is CAIKRGQGNTEAFF. Here the CDR3 DNA reads TGTGCCATCAAAAGGGGACAGGGGAACACTGAAGCTTTCTTT.

The chain recombines TRBV7-9 with TRBJ2-2; no clear D. Germline CDR1 SEHNR, CDR2 FQNEAQ (reference sequence). The ends were cut back, 6 bases at V and 6 bases at J, with 8 bases in the middle. The CDR3 runs to 12 residues. In DNA, the CDR3 is TGTGCCAGCAGTTTTTCCTCCGGGGAGCTGTTTTTT. Amino acid sequence: CASSFSSGELFF.

V is TRBV18 and J is TRBJ1-2; possibly TRBD1 for D (6 bases). The CDR3 sequence is 14 residues long. Germline CDR1 KGHSH, CDR2 LQKENI. V dropped 6 bases and J dropped 6 bases, with 17 bases sitting between them. CDR3 loop: CASSRRTVQNGYTF. The CDR3 DNA reads as TGTGCCAGCTCCCGAAGGACAGTCCAGAATGGCTACACCTTC.

CDR3 region: CASPPPLVASGRDEQYF. CDR3 bases: TGTGCCAGCCCTCCCCCCTTGGTTGCTAGCGGGAGAGACGAGCAGTACTTC. The genes are TRBV28 and TRBJ2-7; 10 bases fit TRBD2. In germline, CDR1 is MDHEN, CDR2 SYDVKM. V trimming: 8 bases; J trimming: 5 bases; junction bases outside the gene matches: 18. The CDR3 length is 17 residues.

V gene TRBV7-3 combines with J gene TRBJ2-7; 12 bases align to TRBD2. The trim removed 4 bases at V and 3 bases at J, leaving 4 bases unmatched. The germline gives CDR1 SGHTA, CDR2 FQGTGA. CDR3 size: 15 residues. The CDR3 protein is CASSSLAGGFYEQYF. The CDR3 region has the DNA TGTGCCAGCAGCTCACTAGCGGGAGGCTTCTACGAGCAGTACTTC.

The chain joins TRBV19 to TRBJ2-7; 9 bases align to TRBD1. The V and J ends lost 5 bases and 3 bases, in that order; junction bases with no gene match: 5. Germline V CDR1 and CDR2: LNHDA, SQIVND (reference sequence). This CDR3 spans 14 amino acids. CDR3 loop: CASSPGTGIYEQYF. Here the CDR3 DNA reads TGTGCCAGTAGTCCAGGGACAGGGATCTACGAGCAGTACTTC.

The V call is TRBV5-1, the J call TRBJ2-2; D possibly corresponds to TRBD2 (5 bases). Germline values: CDR1 SGHRS, CDR2 YFSETQ. The CDR3 loop spans 15 amino acids. Trimming took off 4 bases at V and 2 bases at J, with 12 bases between the two ends. CDR3 sequence: CASSPRTGNTGELFF. The CDR3 bases are TGCGCCAGCAGCCCTAGGACTGGTAACACCGGGGAGCTGTTTTTT.

V usage is TRBV10-1 and J usage is TRBJ2-7; D not resolved. Trimming removed 3 bases from V and 2 bases from J, with 11 bases in between. This CDR3 region has 14 residues. In germline, CDR1 is WNHNN, CDR2 SYGVQD (reference sequence). This CDR3 is CASSDRVETYEQYF. The CDR3 DNA sequence: TGCGCCAGCAGTGATCGGGTGGAAACCTACGAGCAGTACTTC.

The V gene is TRBV30, the J gene TRBJ2-1; the match to TRBD1 covers 8 bases. The junction had 8 bases not matched to a gene; V was cut back by 5 bases and J by 8 bases. This CDR3 contains 13 residues. Germline loops: CDR1 GTSNPN, CDR2 SVGIG (reference sequence). Here the CDR3 DNA reads TGTGCCTGGCAGGGGGCCGCTGTCCATGAGCAGTTCTTC. Translating it yields CAWQGAAVHEQFF. The full variable domain, with the rest looked up from reference TRBV30 and TRBJ2-1, is SQTIHQWPATLVQPVGSPLSLECTVEGTSNPNLYWYRQAAGRGLQLLFYSVGIGQISSEVPQNLSASRPQDRQFILSSKKLLLSDSGFYLCAWQGAAVHEQFFGPGTRLTVL.